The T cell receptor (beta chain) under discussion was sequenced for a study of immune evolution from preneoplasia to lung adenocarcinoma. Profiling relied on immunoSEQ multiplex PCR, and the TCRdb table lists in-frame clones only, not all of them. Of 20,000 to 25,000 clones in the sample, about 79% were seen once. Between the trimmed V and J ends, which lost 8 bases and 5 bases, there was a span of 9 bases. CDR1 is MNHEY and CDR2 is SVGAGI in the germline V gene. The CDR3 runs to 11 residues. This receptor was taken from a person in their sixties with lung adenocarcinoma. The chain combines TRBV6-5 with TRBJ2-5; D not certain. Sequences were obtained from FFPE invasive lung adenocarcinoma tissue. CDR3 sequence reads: CASSIGETQYF. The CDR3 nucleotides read TGTGCCAGCTCCATCGGGGAGACCCAGTACTTC.